These 25 T cell receptor beta chains were all obtained from the same sample, sequenced in a study of identifying expanded T cells in peripheral blood. The method was immunoSEQ multiplex PCR; TCRdb's version includes in-frame clones alone and lacks a portion of them. The table lists over 100,000 clones, about 87% of them singletons, with 11% to 15% in the top ten. Sequencing input: blood. The receptors derive from a person aged 18 to 69 in good health.

The J gene is TRBJ1-5, the V gene TRBV18, with D possibly matching TRBD1 (5 bases). CDR1 is KGHSH, CDR2 LQKENI, per germline. The CDR3 runs to 14 residues. Trimming removed 6 bases from V and 3 bases from J, with 12 bases in between. The CDR3, as DNA: TGTGCCAGCTCCCCAGGGAATACCAATCAGCCCCAGCATTTT. This gives the protein CASSPGNTNQPQHF.

The genes are TRBV6-5 and TRBJ2-1, with 12 positions matching TRBD2. Germline V gene lookup returns CDR1 MNHEY and CDR2 SVGAGI. The CDR3 has 15 amino acids. The V and J ends lost 2 bases and 6 bases, in that order; junction bases with no gene match: 2. The CDR3 nucleotides are TGTGCCAGCAGTTACGCACTAGCGGGAGGCAATGAGCAGTTCTTC. This codes for CASSYALAGGNEQFF.

This clone is judged medium-sized (0.01 to 0.1%). V gene TRBV4-2 combines with J gene TRBJ1-5; 9 bases match TRBD1. Germline V gives CDR1 LGHNA, CDR2 YNFKEQ. V was clipped by 7 bases and J by 7 bases; unmatched bases: 5. The CDR3 is made up of 13 amino acids. In DNA, the CDR3 is TGTGCCAGCAAGGGACAGGGCGGGCAGCCCCAGCATTTT. Its protein product is CASKGQGGQPQHF.

V is TRBV6-5 and J is TRBJ1-1; TRBD1 might be the D (6 bases). The V end lost 6 bases, the J end lost 0 bases, and 11 bases lay between the germline ends. Germline CDR1 is MNHEY and CDR2 is SVGAGI. This CDR3 is built from 14 residues. CDR3 coding DNA: TGTGCCAGCAGCCTGGGACACTTGAACACTGAAGCTTTCTTT. This codes for CASSLGHLNTEAFF.

Comments on this clone: Other DNA sequences in the same sample also yield this CDR3. The chain recombines TRBV28 with TRBJ1-5, with D possibly TRBD1 on 6 matching bases. The CDR3 spans 12 residues. The V gene lost 5 bases and the J gene lost 6 bases, with 8 bases spanning the gap. Germline V CDR1 and CDR2: MDHEN, SYDVKM. The CDR3 sequence: CASSLTGQPQHF. The CDR3 nucleotides are TGTGCCAGCAGTCTGACAGGTCAGCCCCAGCATTTT.

The chain joins TRBV18 to TRBJ1-3; D not certain. This CDR3 is built from 14 residues. Trimming shortened V by 3 bases and J by 2 bases, and 8 bases separated the two germline ends. CDR1 is KGHSH and CDR2 is LQKENI in the germline V gene. CDR3 amino acids: CASSPDTAGNTIYF. The CDR3 DNA is TGTGCCAGCTCACCTGATACGGCTGGAAACACCATATATTTT.

The rearrangement joins TRBV4-1 to TRBJ1-5, with 8 bases identical to TRBD1. Germline lookup yields CDR1 MGHRA and CDR2 YSYEKL. With 2 bases clipped from V and 4 bases from J, the junction kept 4 bases outside the gene matches. The CDR3 has 15 residues. As DNA, the CDR3 is TGCGCCAGCAGCCAACCCGACAGGGGTAATCAGCCCCAGCATTTT. This translates into CASSQPDRGNQPQHF.

CDR3 amino acids: CASSLMASDTQYF. Written as DNA, the CDR3 is TGTGCCAGCAGCTTAATGGCCTCAGATACGCAGTATTTT. The chain carries TRBV7-3 and TRBJ2-3; D gene unclear. V lost 1 base to trimming and J lost 4 bases, with 6 bases between them. This CDR3 region has 13 residues. Germline V gene sequence: CDR1 SGHTA, CDR2 FQGTGA.

This clone was recorded only once. This chain connects TRBV10-2 to TRBJ2-7; D gene uncertain. The CDR3 sequence is 12 residues long. The germline V and J ends were trimmed by 7 bases and 4 bases, with 11 bases remaining between them. Germline V gene sequence: CDR1 WSHSY, CDR2 SAAADI. The CDR3 DNA reads TGCGCCAGCAAGCCTAGTAGTTACGAGCAGTACTTC. Translated, it gives CASKPSSYEQYF.

The chain carries TRBV29-1 and TRBJ2-7, with D tentatively TRBD1 or TRBD2 (5 bases each). The V end was cut by 7 bases, the J end by 2 bases, with 15 bases between. CDR3 length: 13 amino acids. Germline V lookup: CDR1 SQVTM, CDR2 ANQGSEA. CDR3 amino acids: CSAAGTQTYEQYF. The CDR3 nucleotides are TGCAGCGCCGCCGGGACCCAAACCTACGAGCAGTACTTC.

The chain uses TRBV12-5 and TRBJ1-3; D is unclear. CDR1 is LGHNT and CDR2 is FRNRAP in the germline V gene. This CDR3 region has 16 residues. V dropped 7 bases and J dropped 0 bases, with 16 bases sitting between them. Written as DNA, the CDR3 is TGTGCTAGTGCCCTAGGCCCGGAGGTCTCTGGAAACACCATATATTTT. Translated: CASALGPEVSGNTIYF.

The rearrangement uses TRBV7-9 and TRBJ2-1; 10 bases agree with TRBD2. The germline gives CDR1 SEHNR, CDR2 FQNEAQ (reference sequence). The trim removed 8 bases at V and 9 bases at J, leaving 13 bases unmatched. The CDR3 extends over 15 amino acids. CDR3 protein: CASRRAGGPSSEQFF. The DNA for the CDR3 is TGTGCCAGCCGCCGAGCGGGAGGGCCAAGTAGTGAGCAGTTCTTC.

The CDR3 DNA sequence: TGCGCCAGCAGTGAAGAGGGGCGACCGACCGGGGAGCTGTTTTTT. This codes for CASSEEGRPTGELFF. The chain employs TRBV10-1 and TRBJ2-2; tentatively, D is TRBD1 or TRBD2 (5 bases each). Looked up from germline, CDR1 is WNHNN and CDR2 is SYGVQD (reference sequence). The CDR3 runs to 15 residues. V was trimmed by 3 bases and J by 5 bases, leaving 13 bases between them.

The J gene is TRBJ2-7, the V gene TRBV6-1, with 10 nucleotides matching TRBD1. With 3 bases clipped from V and 7 bases from J, the junction kept 9 bases outside the gene matches. The CDR3 is 15 residues long. Germline V gene sequence: CDR1 MNHNS, CDR2 SASEGT. CDR3 in DNA: TGTGCCAGCAGTGACCCGGGACAGGGGTTGAGGGAGCAGTACTTC. Protein sequence: CASSDPGQGLREQYF.

This chain connects TRBV5-1 to TRBJ2-7, with TRBD2 matching over 12 bases. CDR1 is SGHRS and CDR2 is YFSETQ in the germline V gene. V shed 2 bases and J 1 base; nucleotides not matched to a gene: 10. The CDR3 spans 18 residues. The CDR3 region is CASSLASRTSGTSYEQYF. For the CDR3, the DNA is TGCGCCAGCAGCTTAGCGTCCAGGACTAGCGGGACTTCCTACGAGCAGTACTTC. Looking up the rest from reference TRBV5-1 and TRBJ2-7 gives the full variable domain: KAGVTQTPRYLIKTRGQQVTLSCSPISGHRSVSWYQQTPGQGLQFLFEYFSETQRNKGNFPGRFSGRQFSNSRSEMNVSTLELGDSALYLCASSLASRTSGTSYEQYFGPGTRLTVT.

About this clone: The same CDR3 arises from other DNA sequences in this sample as well. V is TRBV5-1 and J is TRBJ2-5; no firm D call. This CDR3 has 11 amino acids. Germline V CDR1 and CDR2: SGHRS, YFSETQ. Trimming pared 3 bases from V and 1 base from J, leaving 1 base between. The CDR3 DNA reads as TGCGCCAGCAGCTCCCAAGAGACCCAGTACTTC. Residues: CASSSQETQYF.

The rearrangement links TRBV28 to TRBJ2-3; D is undetermined. Germline loops: CDR1 MDHEN, CDR2 SYDVKM. This CDR3 comprises 12 residues. Trimming left V 1 base short and J 7 bases short, with 6 bases between. CDR3 in amino acids: CASSLSTYTQYF. The CDR3 coding sequence is TGTGCCAGCAGTTTATCTACCTATACGCAGTATTTT.

This clone was counted a single time. The J gene is TRBJ2-3, the V gene TRBV27; 7 bases are a match to TRBD2. The ends lost 4 bases at V and 6 bases at J; junction bases unmatched: 10. The CDR3 sequence is 15 residues long. Germline values: CDR1 MNHEY, CDR2 SMNVEV (reference sequence). CDR3 nucleotide sequence: TGTGCCAGCAGTTCCCCCCCCGGGGGGTTGGATACGCAGTATTTT. It codes for CASSSPPGGLDTQYF.

This clone was counted a single time. The CDR3 DNA follows: TGTGCCAGCAGTTTCCGACTAGCGGGAGTAGACGAGCAGTACTTC. As protein: CASSFRLAGVDEQYF. J is TRBJ2-7 and V is TRBV5-5; 12 nucleotides line up with TRBD2. The CDR3 totals 15 residues. V dropped 5 bases and J dropped 5; count of bases not matched to a gene: 8. Germline CDR1 and CDR2: SGHKS and YYEKEE (reference sequence).

The chain has TRBV6-6 and TRBJ1-2, with TRBD1 matching over 7 bases. J gave up 5 bases and V 6 bases, and 12 bases lay outside the gene matches. The CDR3 consists of 15 residues. Germline V gene data show CDR1 as MNHNY and CDR2 as SVGAGI (reference sequence). In nucleotides, the CDR3 is TGTGCCAGCAGCTCCTCGACAGGGACGGGATATGGCTACACCTTC. This translates into CASSSSTGTGYGYTF.

The chain is built from TRBV7-9 and TRBJ2-7; TRBD2 is a possible D gene (5 bases). Trimming left V 0 bases short and J 2 bases short, with 8 bases between. From germline, CDR1 is SEHNR and CDR2 FQNEAQ (reference sequence). This CDR3 has 14 residues. CDR3 in amino acids: CASSLAGSTYEQYF. DNA for the CDR3: TGTGCCAGCAGCTTAGCTGGGAGCACCTACGAGCAGTACTTC.

The chain employs TRBV14 and TRBJ2-2, with TRBD1 identical over 8 bases. With 1 base clipped from V and 6 bases from J, the junction kept 10 bases outside the gene matches. The CDR3 length is 17 residues. Germline values: CDR1 SGHDN, CDR2 FVKESK. CDR3 protein: CASSQGTGTWSAGELFF. The CDR3 DNA is TGTGCCAGCAGCCAAGGGACAGGGACGTGGTCGGCCGGGGAGCTGTTTTTT.

This chain uses TRBV5-4 with TRBJ1-4; D is perhaps TRBD1 (6 bases). Germline V gene data show CDR1 as SGHNT and CDR2 as YYREEE (reference sequence). Trimming removed 0 bases at V and 4 bases at J, with 13 bases between. The CDR3 length is 16 residues. In DNA, the CDR3 is TGTGCCAGCAGCTTGGGAGGGGGAATTGTTAATGAAAAACTGTTTTTT. Amino acids: CASSLGGGIVNEKLFF.

The chain carries TRBV7-9 and TRBJ2-7; D might be TRBD1 (5 bases). CDR1 is SEHNR, CDR2 FQNEAQ, per germline (reference sequence). V lost 0 bases, J lost 10 bases, and 16 bases lay in between. CDR3 size: 14 residues. This chain's CDR3 is CASSLAGYPGSQYF. For the CDR3, the DNA is TGTGCCAGCAGCTTAGCGGGGTATCCAGGGTCTCAGTACTTC.

This clone showed up just once. The gene calls are TRBV9 and TRBJ2-7, with 11 bases lining up with TRBD1. This CDR3 contains 16 residues. Losses at the gene ends were 3 bases for V and 5 bases for J; bases not matched to a gene: 10. The V gene's germline CDR1 is SGDLS and CDR2 YYNGEE. CDR3 nucleotide sequence: TGTGCCAGCAGCGCGGACAGGGGGCAGTTAAAAGACGAGCAGTACTTC. It specifies CASSADRGQLKDEQYF.